The TCR beta chain under discussion was sequenced for a study of CXCR3-negative and CXCR3-positive naive CD8 T cells. Study-wide context: Total TRB output reached 120 million to 150 million reads, about 1.5 +/- 0.3 million per library. Study-wide results and limits: CXCR3-positive naive cells carried more hydrophobic TRB CDR3s than CXCR3-negative naive cells did.

As to this clonotype: Its antigen is not known.

Each TRB cDNA library was prepared by 5' RACE (with UMI labels). From its re-call of the 5' RACE reads, TCRdb lists each CDR3 protein once, without DNA. This sample's table has more than 100,000 distinct CDR3 sequences. Germline V gene lookup returns CDR1 MDHEN and CDR2 SYDVKM. The CDR3 spans 14 residues. Input material: naive CXCR3+ CD8+ T cells from blood. The subset is: CD45RO-CCR7+CD27+CD95- naive CD8+ T cells expressing CXCR3 (TNR3+). The sequence was obtained from a human donor in good health. Some clones in this sample may be carry-over from other donors' samples. This chain joins TRBV28 and TRBJ2-7; the D gene TCRdb calls, TRBD1, cannot be checked with no DNA. CDR3 sequence: CASSFWDNIYEQYF.